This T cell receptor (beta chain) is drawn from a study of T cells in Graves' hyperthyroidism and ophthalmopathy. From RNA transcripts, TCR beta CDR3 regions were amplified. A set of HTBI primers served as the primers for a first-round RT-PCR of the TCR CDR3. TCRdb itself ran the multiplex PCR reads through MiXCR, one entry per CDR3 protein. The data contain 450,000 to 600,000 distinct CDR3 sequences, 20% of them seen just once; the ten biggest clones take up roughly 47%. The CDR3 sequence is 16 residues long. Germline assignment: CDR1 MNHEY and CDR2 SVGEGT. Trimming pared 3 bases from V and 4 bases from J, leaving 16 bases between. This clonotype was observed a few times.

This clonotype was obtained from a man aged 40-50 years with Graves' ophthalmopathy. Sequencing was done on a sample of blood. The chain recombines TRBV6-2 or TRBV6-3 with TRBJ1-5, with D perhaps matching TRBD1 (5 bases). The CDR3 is CASSYWGRGKNQPQHF. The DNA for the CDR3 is TGTGCCAGCAGTTATTGGGGACGGGGAAAAAATCAGCCCCAGCATTTT.